A single TCR beta chain is shown here with its context. Its antigen is as yet unknown. TCRdb re-analysed the RACE reads in MiXCR, keeping a single row per CDR3 protein. The sample lists roughly 360,000 distinct CDR3 sequences; more than 4.5% were seen once. Time point meaning: patch test 1, 2 weeks after DPC sensitization. Treatment meaning: therapeutic diphenylcyclopropenone sensitization with weekly scalp DPC. This CDR3 comprises 14 residues. Germline-derived CDR1 and CDR2 are MDHEN and SYDVKM. Trimming removed 7 bases from V and 2 bases from J, with 14 bases in between. This entry comes from a study of human T cells and chemical hapten exposure. Overall study results and limits: Expanded TCRs showed more large CDR3 clusters than pre-sensitization or healthy control sets.

The chain links TRBV28 to TRBJ1-2; D perhaps matches TRBD1 (5 bases). This specimen consisted of whole blood, obtained in connection with sensitization to the hapten diphenylcyclopropenone (DPC). The receptor's source is a woman aged 45 to 65 with alopecia areata. Some clones in this sample may be carry-over from other donors' samples. The CDR3 protein is CASTPGLLNYGYTF. The CDR3 nucleotides read TGTGCCAGCACCCCGGGACTTCTAAACTATGGCTACACCTTC.